These 22 T cell receptor beta chains came from one sample sequenced in a study of T cell responses to AZD1222 COVID-19 vaccine. Repertoires were generated with immunoSEQ multiplex PCR, while TCRdb's copy carries only in-frame clones and drops some. The sample contains 75,000 to 100,000 clones, 70% to 90% of which appear only once. The sample was peripheral blood, taken on day 0 of AZD1222 vaccination. These receptors were taken from an adult in good health.

V gene TRBV5-1 combines with J gene TRBJ2-7, with D unclear. Trimming took off 1 base at V and 4 bases at J, with 6 bases between the two ends. CDR3 size: 12 residues. Germline V lookup: CDR1 SGHRS, CDR2 YFSETQ. The chain's CDR3 is CASSLLGYEQYF. The CDR3, as DNA: TGCGCCAGCAGCTTGCTGGGTTACGAGCAGTACTTC. Based on the CDR3 plus reference TRBV5-1 and TRBJ2-7, the full variable domain is KAGVTQTPRYLIKTRGQQVTLSCSPISGHRSVSWYQQTPGQGLQFLFEYFSETQRNKGNFPGRFSGRQFSNSRSEMNVSTLELGDSALYLCASSLLGYEQYFGPGTRLTVT.

The V gene is TRBV13, the J gene TRBJ1-4, with 7 positions matching TRBD1. This CDR3 is built from 14 residues. CDR1 PRHDT and CDR2 FYEKMQ come from the germline V gene (reference sequence). Trimming cost V 2 bases and J 7 bases; bases outside gene matches: 4. The CDR3 protein is CASSLRQGGEKLFF. CDR3 nucleotide sequence: TGTGCCAGCAGCTTACGACAGGGTGGTGAAAAACTGTTTTTT.

J is TRBJ2-7 and V is TRBV3-1 (or the pseudogene TRBV3-2), with TRBD1 matching 7 bases. The CDR3 runs 13 residues. J was trimmed by 7 bases and V by 4 bases; bases with no gene match: 7. Germline V lookup: CDR1 LGHDT, CDR2 YNNKEL (reference sequence). The CDR3 region has the DNA TGTGCCAGCAGCCTACAGGGGCTGAAGGAGCAGTACTTC. It specifies CASSLQGLKEQYF.

V and J are TRBV18 and TRBJ1-5, with D perhaps matching TRBD1 (5 bases). Trimming removed 4 bases at V and 4 bases at J, with 14 bases between. This CDR3 is built from 15 residues. Germline CDR1 is KGHSH and CDR2 is LQKENI. CDR3 loop: CASSRGAVRNQPQHF. In DNA form, the CDR3 reads TGTGCCAGCTCACGAGGGGCAGTACGGAATCAGCCCCAGCATTTT.

The chain carries TRBV2 and TRBJ2-4; 13 nucleotides match TRBD2. The V segment lost 6 bases and the J segment 6 bases; nucleotides outside the gene matches: 2. This CDR3 region has 14 residues. Per the germline V gene, CDR1 is SNHLY and CDR2 is FYNNEI. CDR3 protein: CASRRTSGGNIQYF. The CDR3, as DNA: TGTGCCAGCAGGAGGACTAGCGGGGGAAACATTCAGTACTTC.

The chain recombines TRBV3-1 (or the pseudogene TRBV3-2) with TRBJ2-1; D remains ambiguous. The V gene lost 4 bases and the J gene lost 0 bases, with 16 bases spanning the gap. The CDR3 covers 17 residues. CDR1 and CDR2 (germline): LGHDT, YNNKEL (reference sequence). CDR3 sequence (DNA): TGTGCCAGCAGCCGAGCTCCACATCGGAGCTCCTACAATGAGCAGTTCTTC. This gives the protein CASSRAPHRSSYNEQFF.

The chain couples TRBV5-1 to TRBJ1-6; 7 bases agree with TRBD1. The CDR3 consists of 18 residues. Germline V gene lookup returns CDR1 SGHRS and CDR2 YFSETQ. With V trimmed by 4 bases and J by 0 bases, 10 bases remained unmatched. CDR3 in DNA: TGCGCCAGCAGCGCTGGGGAGGGGGCTAGCTCCTATAATTCACCCCTCCACTTT. Translating gives CASSAGEGASSYNSPLHF.

The chain combines TRBV29-1 with TRBJ2-5; weak D call: TRBD2 (5 bases). Germline V gives CDR1 SQVTM, CDR2 ANQGSEA. Trimming shortened V by 4 bases and J by 13 bases, and 16 bases separated the two germline ends. The CDR3 extends over 11 amino acids. This CDR3 is CSVAEASRLYF. The CDR3 nucleotides are TGCAGCGTTGCGGAGGCTAGCCGGTTGTACTTC.

The CDR3 nucleotides are TGTGCCAGCAGTACCGGGGGGGCCCCCTACGAGCAGTACTTC. Translating gives CASSTGGAPYEQYF. The chain links TRBV11-1 to TRBJ2-7, with 8 positions matching TRBD2. The CDR3 runs 14 residues. With 6 bases clipped from V and 2 bases from J, the junction kept 6 bases outside the gene matches. Germline V lookup: CDR1 SGHAT, CDR2 FQDESV (reference sequence).

The chain carries TRBV7-2 and TRBJ2-1; D is unclear. CDR1 SGHTA and CDR2 FQGNSA come from the germline V gene. V was pared by 2 bases and J by 5 bases, with 7 bases between. The CDR3 is 13 amino acids. The CDR3 DNA is TGTGCCAGCAGCTTACTCTGGGACAATGAGCAGTTCTTC. Its protein product is CASSLLWDNEQFF.

The count of this clone is one. The J gene is TRBJ2-3, the V gene TRBV7-3; the match to TRBD2 covers 12 bases. Germline V gene lookup returns CDR1 SGHTA and CDR2 FQGTGA. With 5 bases clipped from V and 6 bases from J, the junction kept 9 bases outside the gene matches. The CDR3 has 16 amino acids. DNA of the CDR3: TGTGCCAGCAGCCTTGGACTAGCGGGGCTGGCGGATACGCAGTATTTT. Translation gives CASSLGLAGLADTQYF.

This chain links TRBV11-2 with TRBJ1-6, with unresolved D. CDR3 length: 16 residues. The V and J ends lost 2 bases and 0 bases respectively, with 8 bases between them. The V gene's germline CDR1 is SGHAT and CDR2 FQNNGV. Here the CDR3 reads CASSLYLSSYNSPLHF. For the CDR3, the DNA is TGTGCCAGCAGCTTATACCTGAGCTCCTATAATTCACCCCTCCACTTT. Based on the CDR3 plus reference TRBV11-2 and TRBJ1-6, the full variable domain is EAGVAQSPRYKIIEKRQSVAFWCNPISGHATLYWYQQILGQGPKLLIQFQNNGVVDDSQLPKDRFSAERLKGVDSTLKIQPAKLEDSAVYLCASSLYLSSYNSPLHFGNGTRLTVT.

The V gene is TRBV9, the J gene TRBJ1-1; the match to TRBD1 covers 12 bases. Trimming cost V 3 bases and J 8 bases; bases outside gene matches: 5. CDR1 SGDLS and CDR2 YYNGEE come from the germline V gene. The CDR3 runs 14 residues. The CDR3 is CASSGGTGGVEAFF. CDR3 nucleotide sequence: TGTGCCAGCAGCGGCGGGACAGGGGGCGTCGAAGCTTTCTTT.

This clone was counted a single time. The chain carries TRBV5-4 and TRBJ1-6; TRBD1 might be the D (6 bases). With 0 bases removed from V and 7 bases from J, the gap between germline ends came to 14 bases. CDR1 and CDR2 from the germline V gene are SGHNT and YYREEE (reference sequence). The CDR3 contains 16 residues. The CDR3, as DNA: TGTGCCAGCAGCTTGGATGCAGGGGAAGGGAATTCACCCCTCCACTTT. It is translated as CASSLDAGEGNSPLHF.

The V and J genes are TRBV11-1 and TRBJ2-7; D unresolved. Germline lookup yields CDR1 SGHAT and CDR2 FQDESV (reference sequence). CDR3 length equals 13 residues. V dropped 3 bases and J dropped 2 bases, with 8 bases sitting between them. The CDR3 DNA reads TGTGCCAGCAGCTTTTCCTTCGCCTACGAGCAGTACTTC. This encodes CASSFSFAYEQYF.

Worth noting for this clone: One junction end disagrees with the germline gene, perhaps due to a read error. This chain joins TRBV30 and TRBJ2-1, with 8 bases aligning to TRBD1. CDR1 GTSNPN and CDR2 SVGIG come from the germline V gene (reference sequence). The CDR3 sequence is 14 residues long. The CDR3 protein is CAWTGRSSYNEQFF. CDR3 bases: TGTGCTTGGACAGGGCGCAGCTCCTACAATGAGCAGTTCTTC.

This clone appeared a few times. V usage is TRBV20-1 and J usage is TRBJ1-2; D is ambiguous. V gave up 5 bases and J gave up 4 bases, with 8 bases separating them. This CDR3 comprises 11 residues. Germline CDR1 is DFQATT and CDR2 is SNEGSKA (reference sequence). In DNA form, the CDR3 reads TGCAGTGCTGCGGAGCGCTATGGCTACACCTTC. Its protein is CSAAERYGYTF.

The chain employs TRBV21-1 and TRBJ1-1; the tabulated D call, TRBD1, remains unverified against the DNA. TRBV21-1 is a recognized pseudogene. This CDR3 spans 15 amino acids. The CDR3 here is CASSHVTGGGSVAFF. Written as DNA, the CDR3 is TGTGCCAGCAGCCACGTGACAGGGGGAGGATCTGTAGCTTTCTTT.

CDR3 loop: CASSPNLQGQAFF. CDR3 bases: TGTGCCAGCAGCCCAAATTTACAGGGACAAGCTTTCTTT. The rearrangement links TRBV3-1 (or the pseudogene TRBV3-2) to TRBJ1-1; possible D gene TRBD1, 6 bases. Germline V gives CDR1 LGHDT, CDR2 YNNKEL (reference sequence). Between the trimmed V and J ends, which lost 4 bases and 9 bases, there was a span of 15 bases. The length of the CDR3 is 13 residues.

In DNA form, the CDR3 reads TGTGCCAGCAGTAAGAACAGGGGGCATGGCTACACCTTC. Translating gives CASSKNRGHGYTF. The chain employs TRBV6-5 and TRBJ1-2; 9 positions match TRBD1. There are 13 residues in the CDR3. CDR1 and CDR2 from the germline V gene are MNHEY and SVGAGI. Unmatched junction bases numbered 4, after V lost 5 bases and J lost 6 bases.

The rearrangement uses TRBV18 and TRBJ1-2; possible D gene TRBD1, 6 bases. V lost 3 bases, J lost 0 bases, and 14 bases lay in between. The CDR3 sequence is 16 residues long. The germline V gene has CDR1 KGHSH and CDR2 LQKENI. CDR3 sequence (DNA): TGTGCCAGCTCACCCCGCTCCACAGGGACTAACTATGGCTACACCTTC. Encoded protein: CASSPRSTGTNYGYTF.

The chain combines TRBV9 with TRBJ2-3, with 9 bases identical to TRBD2. CDR1 is SGDLS and CDR2 is YYNGEE in the germline V gene. With V trimmed by 0 bases and J by 4 bases, 6 bases remained unmatched. This CDR3 comprises 16 residues. CDR3 coding DNA: TGTGCCAGCAGCGTAGACAGCGGGGGGCTCTCAGATACGCAGTATTTT. This codes for CASSVDSGGLSDTQYF.